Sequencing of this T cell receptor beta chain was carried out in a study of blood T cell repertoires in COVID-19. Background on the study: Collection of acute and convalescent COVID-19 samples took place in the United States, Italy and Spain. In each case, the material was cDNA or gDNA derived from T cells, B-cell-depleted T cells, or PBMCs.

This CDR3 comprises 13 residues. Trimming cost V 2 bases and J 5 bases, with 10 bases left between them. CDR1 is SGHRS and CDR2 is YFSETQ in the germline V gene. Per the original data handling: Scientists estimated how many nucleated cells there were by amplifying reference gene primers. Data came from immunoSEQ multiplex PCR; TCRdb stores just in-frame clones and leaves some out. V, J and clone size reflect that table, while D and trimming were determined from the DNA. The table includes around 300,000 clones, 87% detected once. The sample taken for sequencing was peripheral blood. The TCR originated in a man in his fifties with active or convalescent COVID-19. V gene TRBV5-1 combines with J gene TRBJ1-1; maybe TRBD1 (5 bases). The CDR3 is CASSFGGETEAFF. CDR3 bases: TGCGCCAGCAGCTTCGGGGGAGAAACTGAAGCTTTCTTT.